This T cell receptor beta chain was recovered during a study of siplizumab effects on memory and regulatory T cells. Regarding the study as a whole: Both greater diversity than memory cells and a major contribution to the alloresponse seemed to characterize naive T cells.

This CDR3 contains 15 residues. Germline CDR1 SGHNT, CDR2 YENEEA. Remarks on this clone: Its antigen is currently unknown. The junction does not match germline at one end; this may be a read error.

The data were produced by immunoSEQ multiplex PCR, yet TCRdb's version contains in-frame clones alone and is incomplete. In the table there are roughly 92,000 clones, about 94% of which are singletons. This rearrangement joins TRBV11-3 to TRBJ2-1, with a possible D match to TRBD2 (5 bases). Sequencing was carried out using non-Treg CD4+ T cells sorted from blood. The TCR was taken from a human donor in good health. The CDR3 reads CASSALTRAFNKQFF. The CDR3, as DNA: TGTGCCAGCAGCGCACTAACTAGGGCGTTCAATAAGCAGTTCTTC. The entire variable domain, with the rest obtained from reference TRBV11-3 and TRBJ2-1, is as follows: EAGVVQSPRYKIIEKKQPVAFWCNPISGHNTLYWYLQNLGQGPELLIRYENEEAVDDSQLPKDRFSAERLKGVDSTLKIQPAELGDSAVYLCASSALTRAFNKQFFGPGTRLTVL.